The present T cell receptor (beta chain) was sequenced within a study of cytomegalovirus exposure and HLA in healthy donors. Per germline, CDR1 SGHRS and CDR2 YFSETQ. The CDR3 is 12 amino acids. Primers: 60 Vbeta forward and 13 Jbeta reverse. The protocol was immunoSEQ multiplex PCR, while the TCRdb copy is restricted to in-frame clones and leaves out a portion. The sample has about 140,000 clones; roughly 80% are singletons. The sequence was obtained from a man between 35 and 55 years old in good health and CMV-seropositive. The chain carries TRBV5-1 and TRBJ2-5; D is possibly TRBD2 (6 bases). The J call may be incorrect, as the DNA end agrees better with TRBJ2-7. The sequenced material came from PBMCs. CDR3 loop: CASSGRGYEQYF. The CDR3 DNA reads as TGCGCCAGCAGCGGGCGGGGCTACGAGCAGTACTTC.